This is a list of T cell receptor beta chains from one sample in a study of blood T cell repertoires in COVID-19. Profiling relied on immunoSEQ multiplex PCR, and the TCRdb table lists in-frame clones only, not all of them. Altogether 250,000 to 300,000 clones are present, 90% being singletons, with the ten largest covering around 2.3%. Sequenced input: peripheral blood. These receptors were collected from a woman aged 55-75 years with COVID-19, enrolled during active disease. CDR3s include the opening cysteine and the closing phenylalanine or tryptophan. The order of the fields is D gene, J gene, V gene, clone size, CDR3 DNA, CDR3 protein. A D gene is named only where the DNA matches it firmly. A row's size may be missing; if present it is once, few, many or a size class.

TRBD1	TRBJ1-2	TRBV30	once	TGTGCCTGGAGTCCAACGACAGGGAGCTATGGCTACACCTTC	CAWSPTTGSYGYTF
TRBD1	TRBJ2-2	TRBV5-4	NA	TGTGCCAGCAGCTTGGACGGTGCGGGACAGGGTGTCGGGGAGCTGTTTTTT	CASSLDGAGQGVGELFF
TRBD1	TRBJ1-5	TRBV19	NA	TGTGCCAGTAGTACTGGCAGCGAGGGGGCCTCGGTGGCCCAGCATTTT	CASSTGSEGASVAQHF
TRBD2	TRBJ2-1	TRBV18	NA	TGTGCCAGCTCACTCTTGTTGGCGGGGGTTAACAATGAGCAGTTCTTC	CASSLLLAGVNNEQFF
NA	TRBJ1-5	TRBV7-2	NA	TGTGCCAGCAGCTTATCGAGGATGAGAAATCAGCCCCAGCATTTT	CASSLSRMRNQPQHF
TRBD1	TRBJ2-7	TRBV18	NA	TGTGCCAGCTCACCGAGGACAGGGGCCCACGAGCAGTACTTC	CASSPRTGAHEQYF
TRBD2	TRBJ2-1	TRBV18	NA	TGTGCCAGCTCACCATTTACTAGCGGGGGGAACTACAATGAGCAGTTCTTC	CASSPFTSGGNYNEQFF
TRBD1	TRBJ2-7	TRBV19	NA	TGTGCCAGTAGTATAGGGGGGACAGGATCCTACGAGCAGTACTTC	CASSIGGTGSYEQYF
NA	TRBJ1-1	TRBV7-2	NA	TGTGCCAGCAGCTTCTCCCCCGGGGGAGAAACTGAAGCTTTCTTT	CASSFSPGGETEAFF
TRBD2	TRBJ2-1	TRBV14	NA	TGTGCCAGCAGCCGGGGACTAGCCGACATCGAGCAGTTCTTC	CASSRGLADIEQFF
NA	TRBJ2-7	TRBV4-3	NA	TGCGCCAGCAGCCAAGTCCTCACCCTAGGGGGTCCCTACGAGCAGTACTTC	CASSQVLTLGGPYEQYF
NA	TRBJ1-2	TRBV11-2	NA	TGTGCCAGCAGCTTAGATTTGGGGAGGGCCTATGGCTACACCTTC	CASSLDLGRAYGYTF
NA	TRBJ1-5	TRBV5-8	NA	TGTGCCAGCAGCCCCCCGGGAGGATATCAGCCCCAGCATTTT	CASSPPGGYQPQHF
TRBD2	TRBJ2-5	TRBV11-3	NA	TGTGCCAGCAGCTTACGACGGGCGGGGGAGCAAGAGACCCAGTACTTC	CASSLRRAGEQETQYF
NA	TRBJ2-2	TRBV9	once	TGTGCCAGCAGCGTCGGGCAGGGGTATGACACCGGGGAGCTGTTTTTT	CASSVGQGYDTGELFF
TRBD1	TRBJ1-4	TRBV5-4	few	TGTGCCAGCAGCTTGCTGGGGACAGGGAGGGAAAAACTGTTTTTT	CASSLLGTGREKLFF
TRBD1	TRBJ1-2	TRBV9	NA	TGTGCCAGCAGCGTGACAGGGGGTCAAGGCTATGGCTACACCTTC	CASSVTGGQGYGYTF
NA	TRBJ1-2	TRBV11-2	NA	TGTGCCAGCGATCCAATAGGGGTAACCAATAACTATGGCTACACCTTC	CASDPIGVTNNYGYTF
NA	TRBJ1-2	TRBV12-3/TRBV12-4	NA	TGTGCCAGCAGCCCAGGACAGAACTATGGCTACACCTTC	CASSPGQNYGYTF
TRBD1	TRBJ1-4	TRBV6-6	NA	TGTGCCAGCAGAAGACAGGGTAGGGCTGAAAAACTGTTTTTT	CASRRQGRAEKLFF
TRBD1	TRBJ1-3	TRBV6-5	NA	TGTGCCAGCAGCCTCGGACAGGGTGTTGGAAACACCATATATTTT	CASSLGQGVGNTIYF
NA	TRBJ2-1	TRBV5-1	NA	TGCGCCAGCAGCTCTGGGCAGGGGACACACAATGAGCAGTTCTTC	CASSSGQGTHNEQFF
TRBD1	TRBJ1-5	TRBV7-2	NA	TGTGCCAGCAGCTTAGGTGGGACAGGCAATCAGCCCCAGCATTTT	CASSLGGTGNQPQHF
NA	TRBJ1-1	TRBV2	few	TGTGCCTCACGGACAGAAATGAACACTGAAGCTTTCTTT	CASRTEMNTEAFF
TRBD1	TRBJ1-1	TRBV19	NA	TGTGCCAGTAGTAGTGACAGGGAAGGAGAGACTTTCTTT	CASSSDREGETFF
NA	TRBJ1-1	TRBV6-5	NA	TGTGCCAGCAGTTACGCCAGGGGATTGGCTTTCTTT	CASSYARGLAFF
NA	TRBJ2-6	TRBV19	few	TGTGCCAGTAGTAACCTCTTGCTTCTCGGCGATTTTTTCGACTTCCAGAGGGACAACGTCCTGACTTTC	CASSNLLLLGDFFDFQRDNVLTF
NA	TRBJ1-4	TRBV5-1	NA	TGCGCCAGCAGCTTTTCAGGACTTAATGAAAAACTGTTTTTT	CASSFSGLNEKLFF
TRBD1	TRBJ1-5	TRBV19	NA	TGTGCCACTCAGACAGGGTCGCGTAATCAGCCCCAGCATTTT	CATQTGSRNQPQHF
TRBD2	TRBJ2-1	TRBV6-4	NA	TGTGCCAGCAGTTATAGCGGGGGGGCGTACAATGAGCAGTTCTTC	CASSYSGGAYNEQFF
NA	TRBJ1-5	TRBV7-2	NA	TGTGCCAGCAGCTTATATTGGTCCCCCGAGTCCAATCAGCCCCAGCATTTT	CASSLYWSPESNQPQHF
NA	TRBJ2-4	TRBV6-5	NA	TGTGCCAGCGCGGCTAGTCTAGCCAAAAACATTCAGTACTTC	CASAASLAKNIQYF
TRBD1	TRBJ1-4	TRBV5-1	NA	TGCGCCAGCATGGCCGGGACAGGGAATGAAAAACTGTTTTTT	CASMAGTGNEKLFF
TRBD1	TRBJ1-2	TRBV19	NA	TGTGCCAGTAGCGGACAGACCGGACAGGGGTCCGGCTATGGCTACACCTTC	CASSGQTGQGSGYGYTF
NA	TRBJ1-5	TRBV5-5	once	TGTGCCAGCAGCATGACCCCCGAGACTGGCAATCAGCCCCAGCATTTT	CASSMTPETGNQPQHF
NA	TRBJ1-2	TRBV4-3	NA	TGCGCCAGCAGCCAGCAGGATTTTACTAACTATGGCTACACCTTC	CASSQQDFTNYGYTF
TRBD2	TRBJ2-5	TRBV5-7	NA	TGTGCCAGCAGCACGGCAGGGACTAGCGGGGAGACGACCGGGGAGACCCAGTACTTC	CASSTAGTSGETTGETQYF
NA	TRBJ2-3	TRBV14	NA	TGTGCCAGCAGCCAAGATCGGGCGGGGAGGAGCACAGATACGCAGTATTTT	CASSQDRAGRSTDTQYF
NA	TRBJ1-4	TRBV7-9	NA	TGTGCCAGCAGTCACAGGGATGGGGCAGAAAAACTGTTTTTT	CASSHRDGAEKLFF
TRBD1	TRBJ1-1	TRBV19	NA	TGTGCCAGTAGTCTCAACAGGGGGAGCACTGAAGCTTTCTTT	CASSLNRGSTEAFF
NA	TRBJ1-2	TRBV7-8	NA	TGTGCCAGCAGCCTAGATCTTGACTATGGCTACACCTTC	CASSLDLDYGYTF
NA	TRBJ2-3	TRBV7-3	NA	TGTGCCAGCAGCCCGCAGGGACATAGCACAGATACGCAGTATTTT	CASSPQGHSTDTQYF
NA	TRBJ1-1	TRBV7-9	NA	TGTGCCAGCAGCCGGACCCTGACAGGGAACACTGAAGCTTTCTTT	CASSRTLTGNTEAFF
NA	TRBJ1-2	TRBV29-1	few	TGCAGCGTCCCTTCCGGGACAAAGTTAGGGTATGGCTACACCTTC	CSVPSGTKLGYGYTF
NA	TRBJ2-1	TRBV2	NA	TGTGCCAGCACAGGAGGAGGACGGAGTTTTTACAATGAGCAGTTCTTC	CASTGGGRSFYNEQFF
NA	TRBJ1-5	TRBV6-7	NA	TGTGCCAGCAGTTACCCAGGGAGGGCGCGGGATCAGCCCCAGCATTTT	CASSYPGRARDQPQHF
NA	TRBJ2-1	TRBV13	NA	TGTGCCAGCAGCCTTGGGGGACTCTACAATGAGCAGTTCTTC	CASSLGGLYNEQFF
TRBD1	TRBJ1-3	TRBV19	NA	TGTGCCAGTAGTGTCTCCGGGACAGGGGGCTCTGGAAACACCATATATTTT	CASSVSGTGGSGNTIYF